What follows are 8 T cell receptor beta chains derived from one specimen sequenced in a study of OX40 agonist ivuxolimab in advanced cancers. TCRdb's table, derived via immunoSEQ multiplex PCR, lists solely in-frame clones and lacks some. The sample holds about 88,000 clones, about 85% seen once. The sample was CD4+ or CD8+ T cells sorted from blood, taken in a trial of the OX40 agonist ivuxolimab. Source of these receptors: an adult with an advanced solid tumor such as melanoma, head and neck, liver or kidney cancer.

The chain employs TRBV30 and TRBJ1-5, with TRBD1 matching 10 bases. Germline CDR1 GTSNPN, CDR2 SVGIG (reference sequence). With V trimmed by 0 bases and J by 3 bases, 11 bases remained unmatched. This CDR3 is 18 amino acids long. The CDR3 sequence is CAWSVRYGTGADNQPQHF. Written as DNA, the CDR3 is TGTGCCTGGAGTGTACGATATGGGACAGGGGCCGACAATCAGCCCCAGCATTTT.

V gene TRBV6-6 combines with J gene TRBJ1-2; D remains ambiguous. The V end lost 4 bases, the J end lost 7 bases, and 13 bases lay between the germline ends. The CDR3 has 13 residues. Germline V CDR1 and CDR2: MNHNY, SVGAGI (reference sequence). Written as DNA, the CDR3 is TGTGCCAGCAGTTTGGGCCGCGGTTTTGGCTACACCTTC. It is translated as CASSLGRGFGYTF.

V gene TRBV29-1 combines with J gene TRBJ1-2; TRBD1 aligns across 9 bases. The CDR3 sequence is 17 residues long. Germline CDR1 and CDR2: SQVTM and ANQGSEA. After removal of 1 base from V and 7 bases from J, the junction contained 16 bases not matched to a gene. The CDR3 is CSVEGVSSGQGSFGYTF. CDR3 sequence (DNA): TGCAGCGTTGAAGGGGTTAGTTCGGGACAGGGTTCCTTTGGCTACACCTTC. Using reference TRBV29-1 and TRBJ1-2 for the parts outside the CDR3, the full variable domain is SAVISQKPSRDICQRGTSLTIQCQVDSQVTMMFWYRQQPGQSLTLIATANQGSEATYESGFVIDKFPISRPNLTFSTLTVSNMSPEDSSIYLCSVEGVSSGQGSFGYTFGSGTRLTVV.

The chain recombines TRBV29-1 with TRBJ2-3; D is unclear. The CDR3 extends over 12 amino acids. V was pared by 6 bases and J by 0 bases, with 7 bases between. From germline, CDR1 is SQVTM and CDR2 ANQGSEA. CDR3 DNA sequence: TGCAGCGTGGTCCCTAGCACAGATACGCAGTATTTT. Amino acid sequence: CSVVPSTDTQYF.

V gene TRBV28 combines with J gene TRBJ2-5; 10 bases fit TRBD2. The junction had 3 bases not matched to a gene; V was cut back by 5 bases and J by 0 bases. Germline V gene lookup returns CDR1 MDHEN and CDR2 SYDVKM. The CDR3 consists of 15 residues. CDR3 in DNA: TGTGCCAGCAGTGGGACTAGCGCAAACCAAGAGACCCAGTACTTC. Protein: CASSGTSANQETQYF. Full variable domain (remainder filled in from reference TRBV28 and TRBJ2-5): DVKVTQSSRYLVKRTGEKVFLECVQDMDHENMFWYRQDPGLGLRLIYFSYDVKMKEKGDIPEGYSVSREKKERFSLILESASTNQTSMYLCASSGTSANQETQYFGPGTRLLVL.

This chain connects TRBV5-4 to TRBJ2-7; D is ambiguous. CDR1 SGHNT and CDR2 YYREEE come from the germline V gene (reference sequence). CDR3 length: 13 amino acids. V was trimmed by 1 base and J by 3 bases, leaving 8 bases between them. CDR3: CASSLQDGYEQYF. CDR3 sequence (DNA): TGTGCCAGCAGCTTGCAGGACGGCTACGAGCAGTACTTC.

The gene calls are TRBV29-1 and TRBJ2-4; TRBD1 agrees at 9 bases. Trimming at V came to 6 bases and at J to 6 bases, leaving 3 bases not matched to a gene. Per the germline V gene, CDR1 is SQVTM and CDR2 is ANQGSEA. The CDR3 covers 12 residues. The CDR3, as DNA: TGCAGCGTCCGGACAGGGGCAAACATTCAGTACTTC. Protein product: CSVRTGANIQYF.

This chain links TRBV5-6 with TRBJ1-3; 7 bases line up with TRBD1. From germline, CDR1 is SGHDT and CDR2 YYEEEE. Trimming took 3 bases from V and 4 from J; bases not matched to a gene: 4. CDR3 length: 14 residues. The CDR3 DNA sequence: TGTGCCAGCAGCTATGACAGGGCGGGAAACACCATATATTTT. Its protein is CASSYDRAGNTIYF.